The rows below give T cell receptor beta chains drawn from one sample of a study of graft-versus-host responses after intestinal transplantation. No cognate antigen is known for these TCRs. Clones were sequenced by immunoSEQ multiplex PCR, and TCRdb holds only the in-frame ones, with some missing. Among some 90,000 clones listed, 85% to 95% were seen once. The sample was unstimulated CD8+ T cells sorted from spleen or lymph node cells, taken before transplant. Receptors originate from a human donor who was the organ donor for an intestinal transplant. CDR3s include the opening cysteine and the closing phenylalanine or tryptophan. The order of the fields is clone size, D gene, J gene, V gene, CDR3 DNA, CDR3 protein. The D gene is left open where the match is weak. The size entry is marked missing in some rows and otherwise reads once, few, many or a size class.

once	TRBD1	TRBJ2-1	TRBV29-1	TGCAGCGGGGGGTCAGGGGGCCTTTACAATGAGCAGTTCTTC	CSGGSGGLYNEQFF
NA	NA	TRBJ2-3	TRBV9	TGTGCCAGCAGCGTAGACGGTTCTAGCACAGATACGCAGTATTTT	CASSVDGSSTDTQYF
NA	NA	TRBJ1-6	TRBV7-3	TGTGCCAGCAGCCATACTTCAGGTTCTGGCCTCCACTTT	CASSHTSGSGLHF
NA	NA	TRBJ2-1	TRBV12-5	TGTGCTAGTGGTTTCCCATCCGCCCTCTATTTCGAGCAGTTCTTC	CASGFPSALYFEQFF
NA	NA	TRBJ2-1	TRBV29-1	TGCAGCGTCGGCTTTTACGCGGGGACCTACAATGAGCAGTTCTTC	CSVGFYAGTYNEQFF
once	TRBD1	TRBJ2-5	TRBV6-5	TGTGCCAGCAGGACCTTGGACAGGACTGAGACCCAGTACTTC	CASRTLDRTETQYF
NA	NA	TRBJ2-7	TRBV7-2	TGTGCCAGCAGCTTCCACTCACTAAGCTCCTACGAGCAGTACTTC	CASSFHSLSSYEQYF
NA	NA	TRBJ2-6	TRBV30	TGTGCCTGGTCCGACTTCAGCTCTGGGGCCAACGTCCTGACTTTC	CAWSDFSSGANVLTF
NA	TRBD1	TRBJ1-6	TRBV30	TGTGCCTGGGGGACAGGGTATAATTCACCCCTCCACTTT	CAWGTGYNSPLHF
NA	NA	TRBJ1-6	TRBV6-6	TGTGCCAGCAGTTACCCCAGCGGATCACCCCTCCACTTT	CASSYPSGSPLHF
NA	NA	TRBJ1-2	TRBV5-6	TGTGCCAGCAGCTTGGCGACGGACTGGAACTATGGCTACACCTTC	CASSLATDWNYGYTF
NA	NA	TRBJ2-7	TRBV7-2	TGTGCCAGCAGCTTTTCGGAGGGGGGGATCTACGAGCAGTACTTC	CASSFSEGGIYEQYF
NA	NA	TRBJ1-2	TRBV4-2	TGTGCCAGCAGCCAAGATGCTCTTGGCCCCAGCGGGCTCTATGGCTACACCTTC	CASSQDALGPSGLYGYTF
NA	TRBD2	TRBJ2-1	TRBV7-3	TGTGCCAGCAGCTCCGGGACGGGACTAGGGATTGAGCAGTTCTTC	CASSSGTGLGIEQFF
NA	TRBD1	TRBJ1-2	TRBV4-2	TGTGCCAGCAGCCAAGAATTCCGGGACAGGGGGCGAGGCTACACCTTC	CASSQEFRDRGRGYTF
NA	TRBD1	TRBJ2-3	TRBV4-1	TGCGCCAGCAGCCAAGAAGACAGGGACACAGATACGCAGTATTTT	CASSQEDRDTDTQYF
NA	NA	TRBJ2-1	TRBV4-3	TGCGCCAGCAGCCCCAACCTGGCAGGGGTCCGTGGCGATGAGCAGTTCTTC	CASSPNLAGVRGDEQFF
NA	TRBD2	TRBJ2-1	TRBV4-3	TGCGCCAGCAGCCAAGACGGGCGGGGGAGAAACAATGAGCAGTTCTTC	CASSQDGRGRNNEQFF
NA	NA	TRBJ2-5	TRBV5-4	TGTGCCAGCAGCCTACGACTCGGGGAGGAGAGGGAGACCCAGTACTTC	CASSLRLGEERETQYF
NA	TRBD1	TRBJ1-5	TRBV29-1	TGCAGCGTAGACAGGGCCCTGGATCAGCCCCAGCATTTT	CSVDRALDQPQHF
NA	NA	TRBJ1-2	TRBV4-1	TGCGCCAGCAGAGACGACAGAGACTATGGCTACACCTTC	CASRDDRDYGYTF
NA	TRBD1	TRBJ2-7	TRBV11-2	TGTGCCAGCAGCTTACAGACAGGGGGTCCCCCCTACGAGCAGTACTTC	CASSLQTGGPPYEQYF
NA	NA	TRBJ2-7	TRBV4-3	TGCGCCAGCAGCCAGTTCAGGGTTCGCGAGCAGTACTTC	CASSQFRVREQYF
NA	NA	TRBJ1-1	TRBV19	TGTGCCAGTAGTATTGGGGGAGGGAACACTGAAGCTTTCTTT	CASSIGGGNTEAFF
NA	TRBD1	TRBJ2-7	TRBV9	TGTGCCAGCAGCCCCCGGGACAGTGTCTACGAGCAGTACTTC	CASSPRDSVYEQYF
NA	TRBD1	TRBJ2-7	TRBV27	TGTGCCAGCAGTTTCTCGGGACAGCAGGAGCAGTACTTC	CASSFSGQQEQYF
NA	NA	TRBJ2-1	TRBV4-3	TGCGCCAGCAGCCAAGATTCACGAACTTCGGGTCAGGGTCCGTTCTTC	CASSQDSRTSGQGPFF
few	TRBD2	TRBJ2-1	TRBV11-2	TGTGCCAGCAGCGTAACTAGCGGGGATTACAATGAGCAGTTCTTC	CASSVTSGDYNEQFF